The T cell receptor (beta chain) described here comes from a study of breast tumors, draining lymph nodes, adjacent tissues. Study-wide results and caveats: Data fit most tumor T cells coming from lymph node, expanding in tumor.

Deletions cut 2 bases from V and 6 bases from J, with 11 bases between. The CDR3 spans 14 residues. The germline CDR1 and CDR2 sequences are SGHTS and YDEGEE. There are many counts of this clonotype. Its matching antigen is unknown. TCRdb reprocessed the multiplex PCR reads via MiXCR and lists one record per CDR3 protein. The table shows about 11,000 distinct CDR3 sequences, with about 34% occurring only once. The TCR comes from a female donor with breast cancer. Some clones in this sample may be carry-over from other donors' samples. The chain carries TRBV5-8 and TRBJ2-2, with D perhaps TRBD1 (6 bases). The material sequenced was breast tumor tissue. CDR3 DNA: TGTGCCAGCAGCTTTCACGACAGGCCCGGGGAGCTGTTTTTT. Its translation is CASSFHDRPGELFF.